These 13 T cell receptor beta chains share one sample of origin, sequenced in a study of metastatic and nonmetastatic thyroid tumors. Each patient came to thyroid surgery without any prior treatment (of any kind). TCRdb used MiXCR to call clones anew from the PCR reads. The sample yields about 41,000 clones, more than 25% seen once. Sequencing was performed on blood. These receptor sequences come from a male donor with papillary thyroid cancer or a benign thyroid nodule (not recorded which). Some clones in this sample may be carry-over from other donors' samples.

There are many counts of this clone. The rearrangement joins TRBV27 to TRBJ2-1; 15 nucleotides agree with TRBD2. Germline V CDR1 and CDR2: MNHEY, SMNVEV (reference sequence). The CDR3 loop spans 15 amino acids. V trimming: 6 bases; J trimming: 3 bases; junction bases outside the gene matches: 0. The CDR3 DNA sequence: TGTGCCAGCAGGGGACTAGCGGGGGGCTACAATGAGCAGTTCTTC. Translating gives CASRGLAGGYNEQFF.

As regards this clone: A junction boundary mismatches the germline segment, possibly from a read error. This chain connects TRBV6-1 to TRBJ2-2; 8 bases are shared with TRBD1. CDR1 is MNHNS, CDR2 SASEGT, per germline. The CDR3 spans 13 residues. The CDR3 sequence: CVSTQGDTGELFF. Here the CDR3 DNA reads TGTGTCAGCACACAGGGGGACACCGGGGAGCTGTTTTTT.

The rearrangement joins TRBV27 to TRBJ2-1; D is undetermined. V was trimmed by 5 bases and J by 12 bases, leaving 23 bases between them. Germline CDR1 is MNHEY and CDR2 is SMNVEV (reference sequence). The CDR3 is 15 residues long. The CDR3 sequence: CASSPRVLASGWQFF. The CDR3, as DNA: TGTGCCAGCAGTCCCCGTGTACTTGCATCGGGTTGGCAGTTCTTC.

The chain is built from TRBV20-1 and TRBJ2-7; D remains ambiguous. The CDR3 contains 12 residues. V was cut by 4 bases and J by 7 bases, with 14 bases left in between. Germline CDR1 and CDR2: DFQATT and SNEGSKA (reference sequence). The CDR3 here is CSATTCGREQYF. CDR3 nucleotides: TGCAGTGCTACAACATGTGGACGGGAGCAGTACTTC.

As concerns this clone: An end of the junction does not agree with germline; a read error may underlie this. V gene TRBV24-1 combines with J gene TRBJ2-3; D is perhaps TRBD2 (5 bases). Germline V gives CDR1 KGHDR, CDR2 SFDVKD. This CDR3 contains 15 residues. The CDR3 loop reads CATASGLPYTDPQYF. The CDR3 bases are TGTGCAACCGCGAGCGGACTGCCGTACACAGATCCGCAGTATTTT.

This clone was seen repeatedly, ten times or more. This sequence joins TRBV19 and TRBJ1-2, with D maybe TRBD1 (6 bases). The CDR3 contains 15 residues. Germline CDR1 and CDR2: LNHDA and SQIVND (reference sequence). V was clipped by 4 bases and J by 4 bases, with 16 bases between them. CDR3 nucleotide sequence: TGTGCCAGTAGTACAACAGGGACGAAGGTCTATGGCTACACCTTC. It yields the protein CASSTTGTKVYGYTF.

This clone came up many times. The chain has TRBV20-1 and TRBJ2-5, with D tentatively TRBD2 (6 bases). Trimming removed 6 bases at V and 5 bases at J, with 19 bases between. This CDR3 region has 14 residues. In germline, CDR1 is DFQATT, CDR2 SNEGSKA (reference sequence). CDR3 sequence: CSAPVAGIRETQYF. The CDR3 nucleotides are TGCAGTGCCCCGGTCGCGGGGATAAGGGAGACCCAGTACTTC.

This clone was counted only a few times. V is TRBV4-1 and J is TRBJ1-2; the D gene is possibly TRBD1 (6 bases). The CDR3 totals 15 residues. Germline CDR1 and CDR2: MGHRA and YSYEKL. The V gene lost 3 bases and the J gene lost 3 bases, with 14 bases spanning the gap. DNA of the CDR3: TGCGCCAGCAGCCAGACGGGGGGCTCTGACTATGGCTACACCTTC. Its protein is CASSQTGGSDYGYTF.

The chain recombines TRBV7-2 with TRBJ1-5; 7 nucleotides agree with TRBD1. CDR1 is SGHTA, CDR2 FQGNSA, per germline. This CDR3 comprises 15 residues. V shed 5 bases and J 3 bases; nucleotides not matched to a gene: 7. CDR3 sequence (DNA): TGTGCCAGCAGCCCCCAGACAGGGTCCAATCAGCCCCAGCATTTT. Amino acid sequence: CASSPQTGSNQPQHF.

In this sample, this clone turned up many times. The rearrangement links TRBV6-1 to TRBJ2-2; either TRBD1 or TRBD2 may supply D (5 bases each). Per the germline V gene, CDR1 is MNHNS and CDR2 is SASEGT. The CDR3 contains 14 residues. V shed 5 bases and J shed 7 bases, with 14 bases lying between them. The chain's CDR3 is CASSRGEEGGELFF. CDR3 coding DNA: TGTGCCAGCAGTAGGGGAGAAGAGGGCGGGGAGCTGTTTTTT.

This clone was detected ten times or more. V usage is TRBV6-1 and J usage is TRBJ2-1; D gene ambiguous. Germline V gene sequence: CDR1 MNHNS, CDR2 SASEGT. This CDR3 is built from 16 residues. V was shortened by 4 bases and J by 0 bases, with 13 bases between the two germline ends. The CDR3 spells CASSASSWGSYNEQFF. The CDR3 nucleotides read TGTGCCAGCAGTGCTAGTTCATGGGGCTCCTACAATGAGCAGTTCTTC.

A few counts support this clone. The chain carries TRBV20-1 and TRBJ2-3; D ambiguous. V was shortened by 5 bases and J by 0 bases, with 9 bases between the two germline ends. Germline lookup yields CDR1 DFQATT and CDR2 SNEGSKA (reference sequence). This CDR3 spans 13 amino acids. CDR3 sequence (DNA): TGCAGTGCTGTGACCCCGAGCACAGATACGCAGTATTTT. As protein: CSAVTPSTDTQYF.

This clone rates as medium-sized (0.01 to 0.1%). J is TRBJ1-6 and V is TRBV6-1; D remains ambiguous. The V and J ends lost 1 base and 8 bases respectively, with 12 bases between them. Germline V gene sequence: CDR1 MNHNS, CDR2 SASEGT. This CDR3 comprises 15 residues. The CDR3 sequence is CASSEVAPQDSPLHF. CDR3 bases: TGTGCCAGCAGTGAAGTGGCCCCCCAGGATTCACCCCTCCACTTT.